Only a few counts were recorded for the clone carrying this T cell receptor beta chain. The antigen remains unidentified. The sample comes from a study of cytomegalovirus exposure and HLA in healthy donors. Study-level background: As released early, the data held roughly 85 million unique TCRs from HLA-typed donors. Study-wide findings and caveats: Diagnosis of cytomegalovirus status made by the classifier reportedly showed high specificity and sensitivity. For TCR beta chains, V- and J-gene trimming was later linked to a missense DCLRE1C variant.

V lost 0 bases, J lost 2 bases, and 11 bases lay in between. This CDR3 spans 15 amino acids. CDR1 and CDR2 from the germline V gene are SGHRS and YFSETQ. The PCR employed 60 Vbeta primers together with 13 Jbeta primers. As handled by the study authors: Later analysis identified 80 million to 90 million unique TCR beta chains, some 10 million shared. Here immunoSEQ multiplex PCR was the method, and the copy in TCRdb shows in-frame clones only, minus some. From that table come the V and J calls and clone size; the DNA was used to work out D and trimming. The repertoire holds 150,000 to 200,000 clones, with 80% to 85% as singletons.

Sequencing input: PBMCs. The TCR comes from a boy younger than 18 in good health and CMV-seronegative. The V and J genes are TRBV5-1 and TRBJ2-5, with a tentative D call TRBD1 (5 bases). The CDR3 here is CASSLEAGNQETQYF. CDR3 DNA: TGCGCCAGCAGCTTGGAGGCAGGGAATCAAGAGACCCAGTACTTC. Full variable domain (rest looked up from reference TRBV5-1 and TRBJ2-5): KAGVTQTPRYLIKTRGQQVTLSCSPISGHRSVSWYQQTPGQGLQFLFEYFSETQRNKGNFPGRFSGRQFSNSRSEMNVSTLELGDSALYLCASSLEAGNQETQYFGPGTRLLVL.